These 17 T cell receptor beta chains were sequenced from one sample in a study of CD8 T cells in ankylosing spondylitis. TCRdb reanalysed the 5' RACE reads using MiXCR and keeps one entry per CDR3 protein. This sample has 290,000 or so distinct CDR3 sequences, with less than 25% found just once. Sequences were obtained from blood, either unsorted or a sorted T cell fraction (not recorded which). The receptors come from a female donor with ankylosing spondylitis or in good health (not recorded which).

This clonotype was picked up many times. The gene calls are TRBV29-1 and TRBJ2-7; D might be TRBD1 or TRBD2, each matching 6 bases. The CDR3 has 14 amino acids. Per the germline V gene, CDR1 is SQVTM and CDR2 is ANQGSEA. Trimming took off 6 bases at V and 5 bases at J, with 20 bases between the two ends. The CDR3 nucleotides read TGCAGCGTGGCAGACGGGACAACTAGCCACGAGCAGTACTTC. Protein: CSVADGTTSHEQYF.

This clonotype turned up a few times. This chain connects TRBV7-2 to TRBJ2-2; TRBD2 is a possible D gene (6 bases). Trimming cost V 7 bases and J 3 bases, with 12 bases left between them. This CDR3 region has 14 residues. Germline V gene data show CDR1 as SGHTA and CDR2 as FQGNSA. Here the CDR3 reads CASNRDLHTGELFF. The CDR3, as DNA: TGTGCCAGCAATCGGGACTTACACACCGGGGAGCTGTTTTTT. The complete variable domain, with remaining parts taken from reference TRBV7-2 and TRBJ2-2, reads GAGVSQSPSNKVTEKGKDVELRCDPISGHTALYWYRQSLGQGLEFLIYFQGNSAPDKSGLPSDRFSAERTGGSVSTLTIQRTQQEDSAVYLCASNRDLHTGELFFGEGSRLTVL.

This clonotype occurred a few times. The chain has TRBV12-3 or TRBV12-4 and TRBJ2-7; 8 bases line up with TRBD2. The CDR3 runs 14 residues. V shed 6 bases, J shed 3 bases, and the junction held 7 bases outside the gene matches. This CDR3 reads CASSFSGTYYEQYF. CDR3 nucleotide sequence: TGTGCCAGCAGCTTTAGCGGGACCTACTACGAGCAGTACTTC.

The chain joins TRBV18 to TRBJ2-3; 7 bases agree with TRBD2. Germline lookup yields CDR1 KGHSH and CDR2 LQKENI. This CDR3 region has 15 residues. J was trimmed by 3 bases and V by 3 bases; bases with no gene match: 6. The CDR3 region is CASSPGGRRTDTQYF. CDR3 bases: TGTGCCAGCTCACCTGGCGGGAGAAGGACAGATACGCAGTATTTT.

This clonotype was seen at least ten times. The chain employs TRBV4-2 and TRBJ1-4; TRBD1 agrees at 9 bases. The V gene end was trimmed by 1 base and the J gene end by 6 bases; junction bases not matched to a gene: 0. Germline CDR1 is LGHNA and CDR2 is YNFKEQ. The CDR3 is made up of 14 amino acids. CDR3 in DNA: TGTGCCAGCAGCCAAGGGACAGGGGATGAAAAACTGTTTTTT. It is translated as CASSQGTGDEKLFF.

The J gene is TRBJ2-3, the V gene TRBV11-2; 11 positions agree with TRBD2. The germline V gene encodes CDR1 SGHAT and CDR2 FQNNGV. CDR3 size: 16 residues. Germline trimming cut 4 bases from V and 4 bases from J; bases unmatched to any gene: 7. CDR3 nucleotide sequence: TGTGCCAGCAGCTCCCTAGCGGGAGGCGTCGCAGATACGCAGTATTTT. It specifies CASSSLAGGVADTQYF.

This clonotype was counted a few times. This chain links TRBV6-1 with TRBJ1-6, with D possibly matching TRBD1 (6 bases). The CDR3 spans 15 residues. V was cut by 6 bases and J by 10 bases, with 19 bases left in between. From germline, CDR1 is MNHNS and CDR2 SASEGT. The CDR3 DNA follows: TGTGCCAGCAGCAAATCTATCAGGGGAGAATCACCCCTCCACTTT. Its protein is CASSKSIRGESPLHF.

The gene calls are TRBV10-3 and TRBJ2-1; 8 bases are shared with TRBD2. CDR3 length equals 15 residues. Germline V gene lookup returns CDR1 ENHRY and CDR2 SYGVKD. With 11 bases clipped from V and 2 bases from J, the junction kept 11 bases outside the gene matches. CDR3 DNA sequence: TGTGCCTCCGAACCGACGGGGGGGACCTACAATGAGCAGTTCTTC. Translated, it gives CASEPTGGTYNEQFF.

This clonotype was recorded a few times. This chain joins TRBV5-6 and TRBJ2-5; the D is unclear. Germline lookup yields CDR1 SGHDT and CDR2 YYEEEE. This CDR3 has 13 residues. Trimming cost V 0 bases and J 7 bases, with 10 bases left between them. CDR3 residues: CASSLAGIATQYF. The CDR3 coding sequence is TGTGCCAGCAGCTTGGCCGGAATCGCGACCCAGTACTTC.

The chain has TRBV7-2 and TRBJ2-2; D not certain. CDR3 length: 14 amino acids. V lost 5 bases to trimming and J lost 6 bases, with 13 bases between them. Germline CDR1 reads SGHTA; CDR2 reads FQGNSA. The CDR3 loop is CASSTGPVAGELFF. In DNA form, the CDR3 reads TGTGCCAGCAGCACCGGTCCCGTCGCCGGGGAGCTGTTTTTT.

The rearrangement links TRBV27 to TRBJ2-5; 9 positions agree with TRBD1. The CDR3 consists of 15 residues. Trimming removed 5 bases from V and 2 bases from J; junction bases left unmatched: 6. Germline CDR1 reads MNHEY; CDR2 reads SMNVEV (reference sequence). The CDR3 coding sequence is TGTGCCAGCAGTCCCCGGACAGGGGCGCAAGAGACCCAGTACTTC. It translates to CASSPRTGAQETQYF.

This clonotype was detected only a few times. This chain connects TRBV20-1 to TRBJ2-3; D uncertain. CDR3 length: 12 amino acids. Per the germline V gene, CDR1 is DFQATT and CDR2 is SNEGSKA (reference sequence). The ends were cut back, 2 bases at V and 2 bases at J, with 5 bases in the middle. The CDR3 region is CSARSYTDTQYF. CDR3 in DNA: TGCAGTGCTAGATCTTACACAGATACGCAGTATTTT.

V gene TRBV19 combines with J gene TRBJ2-6; D is unresolved. V lost 4 bases and J 1 base, leaving 5 bases between the germline ends. Per the germline V gene, CDR1 is LNHDA and CDR2 is SQIVND (reference sequence). CDR3 length: 14 amino acids. CDR3 amino acids: CASSKSSGANVLTF. CDR3 DNA: TGTGCCAGTAGTAAGTCATCTGGGGCCAACGTCCTGACTTTC.

CDR3: CASIRDNSGANVLTF. CDR3 sequence (DNA): TGTGCCAGCATCAGGGACAACTCTGGGGCCAACGTCCTGACTTTC. The J gene is TRBJ2-6, the V gene TRBV6-2 or TRBV6-3, with D possibly matching TRBD1 (6 bases). The CDR3 is 15 residues long. V lost 7 bases and J lost 0, with 10 bases in between. Germline V gene sequence: CDR1 MNHEY, CDR2 SVGEGT.

This clonotype showed up many times. The rearrangement links TRBV13 to TRBJ2-1; D is possibly TRBD1 (5 bases). Between the trimmed V and J ends, which lost 8 bases and 4 bases, there was a span of 15 bases. In germline, CDR1 is PRHDT, CDR2 FYEKMQ (reference sequence). CDR3 size: 14 residues. The CDR3: CASHPLRGYNEQFF. CDR3 bases: TGTGCCAGCCACCCCCTTAGGGGTTACAATGAGCAGTTCTTC.

The table lists this clonotype with a few counts. The chain recombines TRBV5-1 with TRBJ2-3, with 7 nucleotides matching TRBD1. Germline V CDR1 and CDR2: SGHRS, YFSETQ. J was trimmed by 3 bases and V by 2 bases; bases with no gene match: 9. This CDR3 has 16 residues. The CDR3 bases are TGCGCCAGCAGCTTCACAGCTCAGGGGGATACAGATACGCAGTATTTT. Translating gives CASSFTAQGDTDTQYF.

The chain joins TRBV7-8 to TRBJ2-5; perhaps TRBD2 as D (6 bases). The CDR3 covers 15 residues. Deletions cut 4 bases from V and 5 bases from J, with 17 bases between. Germline V gene sequence: CDR1 SGHVS, CDR2 FQNEAQ. The CDR3 DNA sequence: TGTGCCAGCAGCTCCTTCCGCTCTGCGGGGGAGACCCAGTACTTC. It translates to CASSSFRSAGETQYF.